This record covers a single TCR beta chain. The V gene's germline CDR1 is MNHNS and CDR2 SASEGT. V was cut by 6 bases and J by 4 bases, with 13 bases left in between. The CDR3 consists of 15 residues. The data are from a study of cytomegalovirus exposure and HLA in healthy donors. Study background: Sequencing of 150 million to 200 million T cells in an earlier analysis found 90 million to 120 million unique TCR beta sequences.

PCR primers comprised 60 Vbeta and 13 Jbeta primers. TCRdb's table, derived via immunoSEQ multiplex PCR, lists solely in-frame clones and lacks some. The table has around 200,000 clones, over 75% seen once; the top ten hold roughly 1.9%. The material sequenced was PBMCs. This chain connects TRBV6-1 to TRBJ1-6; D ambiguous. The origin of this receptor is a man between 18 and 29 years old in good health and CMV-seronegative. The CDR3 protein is CASRPPGGYNSPLHF. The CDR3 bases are TGTGCCAGCAGACCTCCAGGAGGGTATAATTCACCCCTCCACTTT.